This T cell receptor beta chain was identified during a study of blood T cell repertoires in COVID-19. About the study: COVID-19 samples collected from the United States, Italy and Spain covered acute and convalescent phases. T cells, B-cell-depleted T cells, or PBMCs provided the cDNA or gDNA that served as material.

The germline V and J ends were trimmed by 1 base and 2 bases, with 19 bases remaining between them. The CDR3 loop spans 18 amino acids. The germline V gene has CDR1 LGHNA and CDR2 YNFKEQ. In the original processing: Researchers report that nucleated cell counts were estimated from reference gene primer amplification. Only in-frame clones appear in the TCRdb table, and some are missing; sequencing was by immunoSEQ multiplex PCR. V and J calls and clone size are given by that table; D and trimming were obtained from the DNA. The table has about 84,000 clones, 83% seen once; the top ten hold roughly 30%.

The sequenced sample consisted of peripheral blood. The chain joins TRBV4-2 to TRBJ2-3; a possible D gene is TRBD2 (6 bases). The sequence came from a woman aged 80 or over with acute or convalescent COVID-19. DNA of the CDR3: TGTGCCAGCAGCCAAGCTAGTGGTCAGGGACTCCACACAGATACGCAGTATTTT. Translating it yields CASSQASGQGLHTDTQYF.